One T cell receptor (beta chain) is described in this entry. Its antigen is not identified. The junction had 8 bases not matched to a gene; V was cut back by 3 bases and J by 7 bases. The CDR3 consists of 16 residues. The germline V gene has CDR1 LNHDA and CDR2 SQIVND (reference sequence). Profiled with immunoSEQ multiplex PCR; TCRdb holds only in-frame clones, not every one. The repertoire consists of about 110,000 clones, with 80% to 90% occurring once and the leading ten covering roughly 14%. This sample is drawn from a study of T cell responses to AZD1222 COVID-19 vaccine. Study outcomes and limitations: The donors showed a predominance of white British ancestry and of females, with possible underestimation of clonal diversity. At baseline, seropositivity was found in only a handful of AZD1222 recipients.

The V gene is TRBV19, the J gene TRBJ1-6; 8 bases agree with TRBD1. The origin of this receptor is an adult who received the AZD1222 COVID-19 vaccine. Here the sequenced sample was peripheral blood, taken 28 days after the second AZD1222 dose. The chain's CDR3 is CASSIPGQGKNSPLHF. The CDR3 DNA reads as TGTGCCAGTAGTATCCCCGGACAGGGAAAGAATTCACCCCTCCACTTT.